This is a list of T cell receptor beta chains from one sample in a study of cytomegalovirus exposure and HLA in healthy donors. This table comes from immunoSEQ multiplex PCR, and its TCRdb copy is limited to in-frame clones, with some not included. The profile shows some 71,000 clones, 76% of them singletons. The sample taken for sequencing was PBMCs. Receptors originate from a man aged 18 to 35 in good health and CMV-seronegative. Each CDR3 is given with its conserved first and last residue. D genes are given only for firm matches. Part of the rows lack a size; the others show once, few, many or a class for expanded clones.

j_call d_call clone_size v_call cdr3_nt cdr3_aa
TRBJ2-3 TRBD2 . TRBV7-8 TGTGCCAGCAGCGTACTAACTAGCGGGGGGATCAGCACAGATACGCAGTATTTT CASSVLTSGGISTDTQYF
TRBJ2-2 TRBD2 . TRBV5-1 TGCGCCAGCAGCCCCGAATCGGGGGGGAGCACCGGGGAGCTGTTTTTT CASSPESGGSTGELFF
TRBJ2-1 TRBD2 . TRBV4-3 TGCGCCAGCAGCCAAGAGGGGCGGGGGAATGAGCAGTTCTTC CASSQEGRGNEQFF
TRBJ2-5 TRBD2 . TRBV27 TGTGCCAGCAGTTTGGGCCCTAGCGGGGGGCAAGAGACCCAGTACTTC CASSLGPSGGQETQYF
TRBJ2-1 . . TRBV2 TGTGCCAGCAATCCCCCCCTGTACAATGAGCAGTTCTTC CASNPPLYNEQFF
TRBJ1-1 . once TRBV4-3 TGCGCCAGCAGCCAAGACGGGGGACGGACTGAAGCTTTCTTT CASSQDGGRTEAFF
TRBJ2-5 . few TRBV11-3 TGTGCCAGCAGCTTCGGTCCGGGGGAGACCCAGTACTTC CASSFGPGETQYF
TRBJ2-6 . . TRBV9 TGTGCCAGCAGCATCACAGGGTCCGGGGCCAACGTCCTGACTTTC CASSITGSGANVLTF
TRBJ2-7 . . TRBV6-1 TGTGCCAGCAGTGAAGAGCCCCGCTCCTACGAGCAGTACTTC CASSEEPRSYEQYF
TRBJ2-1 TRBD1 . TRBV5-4 TGTGCCAGCAGCACCATTCGGGACAGGAGCTACAATGAGCAGTTCTTC CASSTIRDRSYNEQFF
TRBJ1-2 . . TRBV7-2 TGTGCCAGCAGCTTAAGTCAACAAAGTAACTATGGCTACACCTTC CASSLSQQSNYGYTF
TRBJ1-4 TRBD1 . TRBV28 TGTGCCAGCAGTTCCCCGGACAGGGGTGGTGAAAAACTGTTTTTT CASSSPDRGGEKLFF
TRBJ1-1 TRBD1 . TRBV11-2 TGTGCCAGCAGCTTTCAGGGGGACACTGAAGCTTTCTTT CASSFQGDTEAFF
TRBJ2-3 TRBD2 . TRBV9 TGTGCCAGCAGCGTAGAAAGCGGGGGCGCAGATACGCGGTATTTT CASSVESGGADTRYF
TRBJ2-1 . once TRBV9 TGTGCCAGCAGCACCCGCGGGACAGAGAATGAGCAGTTCTTC CASSTRGTENEQFF
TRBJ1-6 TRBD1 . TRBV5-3 TGTGCCAGAAGCTGGGGACGACAGGGGCAGGATTCACCCCTCCACTTT CARSWGRQGQDSPLHF
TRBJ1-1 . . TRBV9 TGTGCCAGCAGCGGACGACAGGCAAACACTGAAGCTTTCTTT CASSGRQANTEAFF
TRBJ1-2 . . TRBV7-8 TGTGCCAGCAGCCCTGGGGGGGTTAATCATGGCTACACCTTC CASSPGGVNHGYTF
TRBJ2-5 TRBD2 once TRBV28 TGTGCCAGCAGTTTGGGGGGGGTGGAGACCCAGTACTTC CASSLGGVETQYF
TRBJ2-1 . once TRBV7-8 TGTGCCAGCAGCCCCAGGGGAGGGGGCAATGAGCAGTTCTTC CASSPRGGGNEQFF
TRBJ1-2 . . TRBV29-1 TGCAGCGTTGGGCGGCAGTATAACGATGGCTACACCTTC CSVGRQYNDGYTF
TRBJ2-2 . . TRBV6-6 TGTGCCAGCAGTTACGGAGGGACCGGGGAGCTGTTTTTT CASSYGGTGELFF
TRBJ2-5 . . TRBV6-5 TGTGCCAGCGGAGGGTACCAAGAGACCCAGTACTTC CASGGYQETQYF
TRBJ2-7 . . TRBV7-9 TGTGCCAGCAGCTTAATAGGTTCGAGGACAGAGTCCTACGAGCAGTACTTC CASSLIGSRTESYEQYF
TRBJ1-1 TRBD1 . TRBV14 TGTGCCAGCAGCCAAGTAAGGGGGCCCACTGAAGCTTTCTTT CASSQVRGPTEAFF
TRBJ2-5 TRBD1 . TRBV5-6 TGTGCCAGCAGCTGGGGCAGGGGGCGCGGCCAAGAGACCCAGTACTTC CASSWGRGRGQETQYF
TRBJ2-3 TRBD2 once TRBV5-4 TGTGCCAGCAGCCAACTAGCGGGGGGCCGGAGCACAGATACGCAGTATTTT CASSQLAGGRSTDTQYF
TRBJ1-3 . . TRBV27 TGTGCCAGCAGACAAGTCTCTGGAAACACCATATATTTT CASRQVSGNTIYF
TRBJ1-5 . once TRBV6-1 TGTGCCAGCAGTGAATTAGCGCCAGCTTTCGCTGCCCAGCATTTT CASSELAPAFAAQHF